What follows are 15 T cell receptor beta chains derived from one specimen sequenced in a study of siplizumab effects on memory and regulatory T cells. This table comes from immunoSEQ multiplex PCR, and its TCRdb copy is limited to in-frame clones, with some not included. The sample carries roughly 92,000 clones, 94% recorded once. Sequenced input: non-Treg CD4+ T cells sorted from blood. The source is a human donor in good health.

The V and J genes are TRBV15 and TRBJ1-3, with a possible D match to TRBD1 (6 bases). Germline values: CDR1 LNHNV, CDR2 YYDKDF (reference sequence). The V gene lost 6 bases and the J gene lost 1 base, with 16 bases spanning the gap. CDR3 length: 16 amino acids. This CDR3 is CATRSRGASSGNTIYF. CDR3 nucleotide sequence: TGTGCCACCAGATCCCGGGGGGCCTCTTCTGGAAACACCATATATTTT. The variable domain in full, with the rest retrieved from reference TRBV15 and TRBJ1-3, is DAMVIQNPRYQVTQFGKPVTLSCSQTLNHNVMYWYQQKSSQAPKLLFHYYDKDFNNEADTPDNFQSRRPNTSFCFLDIRSPGLGDTAMYLCATRSRGASSGNTIYFGEGSWLTVV.

This sequence joins TRBV10-3 and TRBJ1-2; 8 nucleotides agree with TRBD1. The CDR3 runs 15 residues. Trimming took 4 bases from V and 5 from J; bases not matched to a gene: 9. The germline V gene has CDR1 ENHRY and CDR2 SYGVKD. CDR3 protein: CAISVRTGNLYGYTF. CDR3 bases: TGTGCCATCAGTGTACGGACAGGGAACTTATATGGCTACACCTTC.

DNA of the CDR3: TGTGCCAGCAGCTTGGGCAGGGGATGGGATTTTGAGCAGTTCTTC. Amino acids: CASSLGRGWDFEQFF. This rearrangement joins TRBV5-8 to TRBJ2-1; weak D call: TRBD1 (6 bases). CDR1 is SGHTS, CDR2 YDEGEE, per germline. The CDR3 loop spans 15 amino acids. Trimming removed 0 bases at V and 9 bases at J, with 16 bases between.

This sequence joins TRBV6-6 and TRBJ2-5; 7 nucleotides line up with TRBD1. Germline V gene data show CDR1 as MNHNY and CDR2 as SVGAGI (reference sequence). The V segment lost 5 bases and the J segment 4 bases; nucleotides outside the gene matches: 10. The CDR3 runs to 15 residues. CDR3 region: CASSPNEGTAETQYF. In DNA form, the CDR3 reads TGTGCCAGCAGTCCCAATGAAGGGACAGCAGAGACCCAGTACTTC.

The chain carries TRBV6-1 and TRBJ2-7; 9 nucleotides line up with TRBD1. J was trimmed by 6 bases and V by 2 bases; bases with no gene match: 8. The CDR3 sequence is 15 residues long. Germline V gene data show CDR1 as MNHNS and CDR2 as SASEGT. CDR3 protein: CASSERDRVFLEQYF. The CDR3 DNA reads as TGTGCCAGCAGTGAAAGGGACAGGGTCTTTCTCGAGCAGTACTTC.

This sequence joins TRBV7-9 and TRBJ1-4; D gene uncertain. The germline V and J ends were trimmed by 0 bases and 3 bases, with 17 bases remaining between them. This CDR3 spans 18 amino acids. The germline V gene encodes CDR1 SEHNR and CDR2 FQNEAQ (reference sequence). The CDR3 DNA is TGTGCCAGCAGCTTAGCTACGGCAGGAGGGAGACCTAATGAAAAACTGTTTTTT. This translates into CASSLATAGGRPNEKLFF.

The chain recombines TRBV6-5 with TRBJ1-1; D call uncertain. The germline V and J ends were trimmed by 0 bases and 11 bases, with 16 bases remaining between them. Germline loops: CDR1 MNHEY, CDR2 SVGAGI. The CDR3 extends over 14 amino acids. In nucleotides, the CDR3 is TGTGCCAGCAGTTACTCTGCGTTAGGGCGTTACGCTTTCTTT. This encodes CASSYSALGRYAFF.

V gene TRBV4-2 combines with J gene TRBJ1-4; maybe TRBD1 (5 bases). The CDR3 has 14 amino acids. The V gene lost 4 bases and the J gene lost 7 bases, with 13 bases spanning the gap. The V gene's germline CDR1 is LGHNA and CDR2 YNFKEQ. The CDR3 coding sequence is TGTGCCAGCAGCCCGGGGGGGTTTCGTGAAAAACTGTTTTTT. It yields the protein CASSPGGFREKLFF.

V usage is TRBV4-3 and J usage is TRBJ2-1; D tentatively fits TRBD1 or TRBD2 (5 bases each). CDR3 size: 15 residues. The germline V gene has CDR1 LGHNA and CDR2 YSLEER. The ends were cut back, 0 bases at V and 9 bases at J, with 15 bases in the middle. CDR3 DNA: TGCGCCAGCAGCCAAGATCGTATGGGGGTAGGTGAGCAGTTCTTC. Translated: CASSQDRMGVGEQFF.

J is TRBJ1-1 and V is TRBV19, with 7 nucleotides matching TRBD1. The germline gives CDR1 LNHDA, CDR2 SQIVND (reference sequence). The CDR3 spans 16 residues. Germline trimming cut 4 bases from V and 4 bases from J; bases unmatched to any gene: 12. The CDR3 bases are TGTGCCAGTAGTACGCGGACAGGTTATTTGGGCACTGAAGCTTTCTTT. It codes for CASSTRTGYLGTEAFF.

This chain joins TRBV30 and TRBJ2-3; 10 bases are a match to TRBD2. J was trimmed by 2 bases and V by 0 bases; bases with no gene match: 2. Germline V lookup: CDR1 GTSNPN, CDR2 SVGIG (reference sequence). The CDR3 spans 15 residues. Here the CDR3 reads CAWSVLAGVTDTQYF. For the CDR3, the DNA is TGTGCCTGGAGTGTCCTAGCGGGGGTCACAGATACGCAGTATTTT.

The J gene is TRBJ2-6, the V gene TRBV5-4; unclear D gene. The V end lost 0 bases, the J end lost 0 bases, and 4 bases lay between the germline ends. The length of the CDR3 is 15 residues. CDR1 is SGHNT and CDR2 is YYREEE in the germline V gene (reference sequence). CDR3 region: CASSLAGSGANVLTF. DNA of the CDR3: TGTGCCAGCAGCTTGGCGGGCTCTGGGGCCAACGTCCTGACTTTC.

This clone was seen once. V usage is TRBV19 and J usage is TRBJ2-7, with 9 bases that match TRBD1. There are 14 residues in the CDR3. V lost 5 bases, J lost 3 bases, and 5 bases stayed unmatched. Germline CDR1 is LNHDA and CDR2 is SQIVND (reference sequence). The CDR3 bases are TGTGCCAGTAGTGGGCCGGGACAGGGCTACGAGCAGTACTTC. Its protein is CASSGPGQGYEQYF.

This rearrangement joins TRBV7-9 to TRBJ2-1, with TRBD1 as a possible D gene (5 bases). The CDR3 loop spans 15 amino acids. V was trimmed by 7 bases and J by 0 bases, leaving 13 bases between them. Germline-derived CDR1 and CDR2 are SEHNR and FQNEAQ (reference sequence). In DNA, the CDR3 is TGTGCCAGCATTCCGGCAGGGTCCTCCTACAATGAGCAGTTCTTC. It is translated as CASIPAGSSYNEQFF.

The genes are TRBV30 and TRBJ2-1; D might be TRBD2 (6 bases). In germline, CDR1 is GTSNPN, CDR2 SVGIG (reference sequence). V was trimmed by 2 bases and J by 7 bases, leaving 15 bases between them. The CDR3 is 14 residues long. The CDR3 spells CAWSLWGSGNEQFF. The CDR3 bases are TGTGCCTGGAGTTTATGGGGGAGCGGGAATGAGCAGTTCTTC.